The 12 T cell receptor beta chains in this list originate from one sample, sequenced in a study of radiation and T cells in renal cell carcinoma. Assay used: immunoSEQ multiplex PCR; TCRdb lists only in-frame clones, some missing. The profile shows roughly 49,000 clones, roughly 78% of them singletons. Time point defined: blood 2 weeks post-SBRT. Treatment defined: 15 Gy SBRT to primary tumor, nephrectomy 4 weeks later. Sequences were derived from blood, sampled from a patient whose treatment included radiotherapy and nephrectomy. These receptors were obtained from a woman between 70 and 85 years old with renal cell carcinoma.

The chain employs TRBV6-5 and TRBJ2-7; D may match TRBD1 or TRBD2 (5 bases each). CDR3 size: 14 residues. Trimming removed 6 bases at V and 5 bases at J, with 17 bases between. Germline values: CDR1 MNHEY, CDR2 SVGAGI. CDR3 residues: CASSPGPSTDEQYF. Here the CDR3 DNA reads TGTGCCAGCAGCCCGGGACCGTCGACTGACGAGCAGTACTTC.

In its sample, this clone was seen many times. The V and J genes are TRBV7-9 and TRBJ1-4, with 7 bases that match TRBD1. With 4 bases clipped from V and 5 bases from J, the junction kept 7 bases outside the gene matches. Per the germline V gene, CDR1 is SEHNR and CDR2 is FQNEAQ (reference sequence). The CDR3 is 15 amino acids. The CDR3 sequence: CASSWGDSRNEKLFF. DNA for the CDR3: TGTGCCAGCAGCTGGGGGGACAGCCGAAATGAAAAACTGTTTTTT. Full variable domain (rest looked up from reference TRBV7-9 and TRBJ1-4): DTGVSQNPRHKITKRGQNVTFRCDPISEHNRLYWYRQTLGQGPEFLTYFQNEAQLEKSRLLSDRFSAERPKGSFSTLEIQRTEQGDSAMYLCASSWGDSRNEKLFFGSGTQLSVL.

The V call is TRBV4-2, the J call TRBJ2-1; D remains ambiguous. Germline CDR1 and CDR2: LGHNA and YNFKEQ. Between the trimmed V and J ends, which lost 2 bases and 8 bases, there was a span of 10 bases. The CDR3 covers 13 residues. CDR3 bases: TGTGCCAGCAGCCAATTCAGGTTCGATGAGCAGTTCTTC. Translating gives CASSQFRFDEQFF.

The chain recombines TRBV10-3 with TRBJ2-5; TRBD1 is a possible D gene (6 bases). The ends were cut back, 4 bases at V and 5 bases at J, with 17 bases in the middle. Germline CDR1 reads ENHRY; CDR2 reads SYGVKD. CDR3 length: 15 residues. CDR3 nucleotides: TGTGCCATCAGTGTACAGGGAGACTACGGGGAGACCCAGTACTTC. It is translated as CAISVQGDYGETQYF.

The chain links TRBV7-9 to TRBJ1-1; D unresolved. This CDR3 contains 9 residues. The V and J ends lost 2 bases and 10 bases respectively, with 2 bases between them. Germline V gene data show CDR1 as SEHNR and CDR2 as FQNEAQ (reference sequence). The CDR3 nucleotides read TGTGCCAGCAGCTTAAGAGCTTTCTTT. Encoded protein: CASSLRAFF.

This chain links TRBV7-9 with TRBJ2-7, with D unclear. The V end was cut by 5 bases, the J end by 5 bases, with 13 bases between. The CDR3 is 13 residues long. CDR1 SEHNR and CDR2 FQNEAQ come from the germline V gene (reference sequence). The CDR3 bases are TGTGCCAGCAGCACCGACGGTCCCCACGAGCAGTACTTC. This encodes CASSTDGPHEQYF.

The gene calls are TRBV14 and TRBJ2-5; 9 nucleotides align to TRBD2. The J segment lost 6 bases and the V segment lost 0 bases, leaving 5 bases of the junction unmatched. This CDR3 spans 15 amino acids. Germline V gives CDR1 SGHDN, CDR2 FVKESK. DNA for the CDR3: TGTGCCAGCAGCCAAGATGGGAGCGGGAGGAAGACCCAGTACTTC. As protein: CASSQDGSGRKTQYF.

This clone occurred a few times. The chain links TRBV7-9 to TRBJ1-4; no clear D. This CDR3 region has 13 residues. CDR1 and CDR2 from the germline V gene are SEHNR and FQNEAQ (reference sequence). V was shortened by 1 base and J by 3 bases, with 3 bases between the two germline ends. The DNA for the CDR3 is TGTGCCAGCAGCTTAGTCGCTAATGAAAAACTGTTTTTT. Encoded protein: CASSLVANEKLFF.

V usage is TRBV5-1 and J usage is TRBJ1-3; D gene ambiguous. This CDR3 is built from 12 residues. CDR1 and CDR2 (germline): SGHRS, YFSETQ. V lost 5 bases, J lost 1 base, and 4 bases lay in between. CDR3 sequence: CASRSSGNTIYF. For the CDR3, the DNA is TGCGCCAGCAGATCTTCTGGAAACACCATATATTTT.

The rearrangement links TRBV5-4 to TRBJ2-7, with TRBD2 matching 7 bases. V dropped 4 bases and J dropped 1; count of bases not matched to a gene: 5. Looked up from germline, CDR1 is SGHNT and CDR2 is YYREEE (reference sequence). There are 14 residues in the CDR3. CDR3: CASSNSGSSYEQYF. The CDR3 nucleotides read TGTGCCAGCAGCAATAGCGGGTCATCCTACGAGCAGTACTTC.

V and J are TRBV21-1 and TRBJ2-7; the listed D gene, TRBD2, was not tested against the DNA. TRBV21-1 is flagged as a pseudogene. CDR3 length: 10 residues. For the CDR3, the DNA is TGTGCCCTTACCGTCGGGGAGCAGTACTTC. This gives the protein CALTVGEQYF.

This chain links TRBV13 with TRBJ2-7; a weak D match, TRBD2 (6 bases). The CDR3 has 14 amino acids. The V gene lost 5 bases and the J gene lost 0 bases, with 11 bases spanning the gap. The V gene's germline CDR1 is PRHDT and CDR2 FYEKMQ (reference sequence). The CDR3 here is CASSEGGVSYEQYF. CDR3 nucleotide sequence: TGTGCCAGCAGCGAAGGAGGGGTCTCCTACGAGCAGTACTTC.